This is a list of T cell receptor beta chains from one sample in a study of blood T cell repertoires in COVID-19. Assay used: immunoSEQ multiplex PCR; TCRdb lists only in-frame clones, some missing. The sample has around 450,000 clones, roughly 90% seen once; the top ten hold 4.3%. The sample was peripheral blood. These receptors all stem from a woman in her thirties with acute or convalescent COVID-19. The CDR3 runs from the conserved cysteine through the conserved F or W.

j_call v_call cdr3_aa
TRBJ2-7 TRBV5-5 CASSYGIPYEQYF
TRBJ1-2 TRBV10-3 CASTGGYGYTF
TRBJ2-3 TRBV7-3 CASSDRYSTDTQYF
TRBJ2-7 TRBV30 CAWSPRLAGDQQYF
TRBJ1-6 TRBV12-3/TRBV12-4 CASSWTGFSPLHF
TRBJ1-6 TRBV5-1 CASSLAGERSSPLHF
TRBJ2-5 TRBV5-4 CASSLFGTSGVETQYF
TRBJ2-3 TRBV6-5 CASALAALTDTQYF
TRBJ1-3 TRBV3-1/TRBV3-2 CASSQDRRISGNTIYF
TRBJ1-1 TRBV12-3/TRBV12-4 CASTDFMNTEAFF
TRBJ1-3 TRBV27 CASSPLKKSGTYGNTIYF
TRBJ2-1 TRBV10-2 CASSETSGGNEQFF
TRBJ1-6 TRBV5-4 CASSKRTGSNSPLHF
TRBJ1-2 TRBV27 CASSLSHPTGVYGYTF
TRBJ1-1 TRBV28 CASVLSGGRDTEAFF
TRBJ1-1 TRBV9 CASSVGATGPEAFF
TRBJ2-3 TRBV28 CASRITIPGYTQYF
TRBJ1-5 TRBV5-6 CASSLNGANLNQPQHF
TRBJ2-3 TRBV3-1/TRBV3-2 CASSPTAPGGADTQYF
TRBJ1-2 TRBV25-1 CASSDFDSSYGYTF
TRBJ2-1 TRBV4-1 CASSQDMFNEQFF
TRBJ2-1 TRBV9 CASSLGPNEQFF
TRBJ2-7 TRBV6-5 CASSRRDRVYEQYF
TRBJ2-5 TRBV11-2 CASSLGATSAETQYF